Sequencing of this T cell receptor (beta chain) was carried out in a study of post-analysis software for immune sequencing data (dated by TCRdb to the mid-2010s). With regard to the full study: Recorded disease courses included relapsing-remitting, secondary progressive and progressive-relapsing multiple sclerosis, with some patients lacking subtype annotation. Patient repertoires were compared against some twelve previously published healthy control repertoires from donors aged roughly 6 to 27 years. A subset of samples was prepared in parallel using single-end sample barcoding, then pooled and co-amplified after Illumina adapter ligation.

The paper's findings and limits, for the study overall: Roughly 5 TRBV segments, including TRBV5-6, TRBV5-1 and TRBV20-1, were significantly more frequent in patients than controls. Strong co-clustering of samples prepared in the same batch was shown by direct clustering with F measure, prompting a batch-effect correction. The control group was slightly older than the multiple sclerosis patient group. Normalized Chao1 diversity was significantly lower in multiple sclerosis patients than controls, suggesting substantial peripheral T-cell clonal expansion.

Relative to germline, V is missing 6 bases and J is missing 7 bases, with 13 bases of the junction outside any gene match. The CDR3 starts with the cysteine, ends with the phenylalanine, and has 17 residues. Kept here is only the CDR3 DNA, which spans 51 bases and is read in frame from base 1. Per the germline V gene, SGHTA is the CDR1 and FQGNSA is the CDR2. TCR beta repertoires were profiled from peripheral blood of approximately 13 young patients with multiple sclerosis to demonstrate the VDJtools post-analysis software. The multiple sclerosis patients were children and adolescents ranging in age from about 6 to 16 years. On this clonotype itself: Its binding antigen is unknown. Base quality data are lacking; no much larger clone is found one base away.

Libraries came from PCR. The listed sequencing device is Illumina HiSeq 2500. To reduce PCR and sequencing biases, unique molecular identifiers were incorporated into the TCR beta cDNA libraries. About 500,000 cDNA molecules were obtained per 1 to 10 million input T cells, so each molecule approximated one T cell. Patient libraries were prepared and sequenced with the same protocol used for the earlier healthy control dataset. Samples belonging to the same batch were prepared together, multiplexed and sequenced on a shared HiSeq lane. The original methods were these. MIGEC was used to process the raw barcoded reads, and molecular identifier groups with only a single read were discarded before consensus assembly and CDR3 extraction. VDJtools was used for post-analysis of the clonotype tables, and diversity was normalized by down-sampling every dataset to the size of the smallest sample. Repertoire overlap clustering matched CDR3 amino acid but not nucleotide sequences to correct batch-related cross-sample contamination. Clones were called with MiXCR by TCRdb after fastp trimmed the public reads at Q25, and only in-frame beta chains were retained. Every distinct CDR3 protein forms one entry, paired with its most common genes and DNA. TCRdb assigned the V and J calls; the authors' analysis was not used. Present in this sample are 350,000 to 500,000 distinct CDR3 sequences, 35% to 45% of which were seen just once. The ten largest clonotypes hold less than 8% of the sample.

The sequenced material came from blood. The origin of this receptor is a girl aged 2 to 9 with multiple sclerosis. The V and J segments used are TRBV7-2 and TRBJ2-1, with 12 middle bases fitting TRBD1. DNA sequence: TGTGCCAGCAGAATTACTCCGGGACAGGGGGCGCGGAATGAGCAGTTCTTC. This codes for CASRITPGQGARNEQFF.